One sample yielded the 14 T cell receptor beta chains listed below, sequenced in a study of blood T cells in healthy people across ages (dated by TCRdb to the mid-2010s). Libraries were constructed by 5' RACE. Data came from an Illumina HiSeq 2500. A second PCR of about 6 to 11 cycles was run with a J-beta primer mix and a sample-barcoded 5' primer. TCRdb handled the public reads itself, with Q25 trimming in fastp and clone calling in MiXCR, and kept productive beta chains. Every entry covers one CDR3 protein and lists the most common genes and DNA from its rows. The sample contains 700,000 to 900,000 distinct CDR3 sequences, roughly 53% of them found a single time. The top ten clonotypes cover about two fifths of the sample. What was sequenced was blood. These TCRs come from an elderly man in good health.

CDR3 region: CASSVDINSPLHF. Written as DNA, the CDR3 is TGCGCCAGCAGCGTGGACATTAATTCACCCCTCCACTTT. The V gene is TRBV4-1, the J gene TRBJ1-6; a possible D gene is TRBD1 (5 bases). The length of the CDR3 is 13 residues. The germline V gene has CDR1 MGHRA and CDR2 YSYEKL. V dropped 5 bases and J dropped 6 bases, with 8 bases sitting between them.

In the case of this clonotype: A much larger clone lies one base from this, so it may be a read error. V is TRBV3-1 and J is TRBJ2-7, with D unresolved. Trimming cost V 4 bases and J 3 bases, with 10 bases left between them. The CDR3 consists of 13 residues. The germline V gene has CDR1 LGHDT and CDR2 YNNKEL (reference sequence). For the CDR3, the DNA is TGTGCCAGCAGCCGGATGGGATTCTACGAGCAGTACTTC. This codes for CASSRMGFYEQYF.

The chain recombines TRBV7-8 with TRBJ2-5; TRBD2 might be the D (6 bases). Trimming took off 1 base at V and 2 bases at J, with 11 bases between the two ends. CDR3 length: 15 residues. Germline CDR1 SGHVS, CDR2 FQNEAQ. CDR3 DNA: TGTGCCAGCAGCTTAGAGGCTAGCGTACAAGAGACCCAGTACTTC. Translating it yields CASSLEASVQETQYF.

This rearrangement joins TRBV2 to TRBJ2-3; D perhaps matches TRBD1 (6 bases). This CDR3 region has 16 residues. With 5 bases removed from V and 14 bases from J, the gap between germline ends came to 29 bases. The germline gives CDR1 SNHLY, CDR2 FYNNEI. The CDR3 region is CASSSQFRGQHRYAYF. The CDR3 bases are TGTGCCAGCAGTTCCCAGTTCAGGGGCCAGCACAGATACGCGTATTTT. Together with reference TRBV2 and TRBJ2-3, the CDR3 gives the full variable domain: EPEVTQTPSHQVTQMGQEVILRCVPISNHLYFYWYRQILGQKVEFLVSFYNNEISEKSEIFDDQFSVERPDGSNFTLKIRSTKLEDSAMYFCASSSQFRGQHRYAYFGPGTRLTVL.

Regarding this clonotype: A much larger clone differs by one base, so this may be a read error. The chain employs TRBV3-1 and TRBJ1-6, with D perhaps matching TRBD1 (6 bases). The length of the CDR3 is 13 residues. The germline CDR1 and CDR2 sequences are LGHDT and YNNKEL (reference sequence). CDR3 coding DNA: TGTGCCAGCAGTCCAAACAGGGAGACACCCCCCCACTTT. Translated: CASSPNRETPPHF.

The rearrangement joins TRBV12-3 or TRBV12-4 to TRBJ2-4; perhaps TRBD2 as D (5 bases). V lost 0 bases to trimming and J lost 13 bases, with 16 bases between them. The CDR3 consists of 14 residues. The CDR3 here is CASSLAGVEAAQYF. The CDR3 coding sequence is TGTGCCAGCAGTTTAGCGGGAGTGGAGGCGGCCCAGTACTTC.

The chain links TRBV5-6 to TRBJ2-1; D is perhaps TRBD1 or TRBD2 (6 bases each). V lost 4 bases, J lost 9 bases, and 17 bases lay in between. Germline values: CDR1 SGHDT, CDR2 YYEEEE. The CDR3 loop spans 14 amino acids. The CDR3 here is CASSVRGLNVEQFF. CDR3 nucleotide sequence: TGTGCCAGCAGCGTCCGGGGGCTCAACGTTGAGCAGTTCTTC.

A few counts support this clonotype. The chain employs TRBV29-1 and TRBJ1-2, with a tentative D call TRBD1 (5 bases). The CDR3 runs to 13 residues. The V end was cut by 4 bases, the J end by 7 bases, with 16 bases between. Germline V gene sequence: CDR1 SQVTM, CDR2 ANQGSEA. CDR3 nucleotides: TGCAGCGTTGCTTCGGGGCCTCGGGGTGGCTACACCTTC. Translation gives CSVASGPRGGYTF.

The genes are TRBV7-2 and TRBJ2-1; no reliable D call. CDR3 length: 12 residues. Deletions cut 5 bases from V and 6 bases from J, with 8 bases between. Looked up from germline, CDR1 is SGHTA and CDR2 is FQGNSA. CDR3 sequence: CASSRGVNEQFF. The CDR3 bases are TGTGCCAGCAGCCGAGGTGTCAATGAGCAGTTCTTC.

The V call is TRBV29-1, the J call TRBJ2-5; 13 nucleotides agree with TRBD2. This CDR3 has 16 residues. Germline values: CDR1 SQVTM, CDR2 ANQGSEA. The junction had 11 bases not matched to a gene; V was cut back by 6 bases and J by 4 bases. CDR3 residues: CSVAGTSGNPGETQYF. The DNA of the CDR3 is TGCAGCGTGGCCGGGACTAGCGGGAACCCGGGAGAGACCCAGTACTTC.

This clonotype has more than one count but fewer than ten. This chain uses TRBV29-1 with TRBJ2-7, with 9 bases that match TRBD1. The junction had 13 bases not matched to a gene; V was cut back by 6 bases and J by 4 bases. This CDR3 contains 15 residues. The germline V gene encodes CDR1 SQVTM and CDR2 ANQGSEA. The CDR3 region is CSVGGPGQGGYEQYF. The CDR3 DNA reads as TGCAGCGTGGGGGGCCCGGGACAGGGTGGATACGAGCAGTACTTC.

This clonotype was counted only a few times. The chain uses TRBV6-2 or TRBV6-3 and TRBJ2-3; D call uncertain. This CDR3 is 15 amino acids long. Trimming shortened V by 4 bases and J by 14 bases, and 25 bases separated the two germline ends. Germline CDR1 reads MNHEY; CDR2 reads SVGEGT. The CDR3 bases are TGTGCCAGCAGTTCTACCGCCGGGCCCCACAGATACGCGTATTTT. It codes for CASSSTAGPHRYAYF.

The chain carries TRBV12-3 or TRBV12-4 and TRBJ2-5; TRBD1 aligns across 8 bases. This CDR3 is 13 amino acids long. V dropped 7 bases and J dropped 11; count of bases not matched to a gene: 12. The CDR3 DNA reads as TGTGCCAGCACCTTGGGACAGGCCAATGAGCAGTACTTC. Protein sequence: CASTLGQANEQYF.

This clonotype turned up a few times. This sequence joins TRBV9 and TRBJ2-1, with D possibly matching TRBD2 (6 bases). Germline CDR1 and CDR2: SGDLS and YYNGEE. The V end was cut by 0 bases, the J end by 8 bases, with 15 bases between. The CDR3 is 15 residues long. CDR3: CASSVDPAGRDEQFF. Written as DNA, the CDR3 is TGTGCCAGCAGCGTAGATCCGGCGGGAAGGGATGAGCAGTTCTTC.